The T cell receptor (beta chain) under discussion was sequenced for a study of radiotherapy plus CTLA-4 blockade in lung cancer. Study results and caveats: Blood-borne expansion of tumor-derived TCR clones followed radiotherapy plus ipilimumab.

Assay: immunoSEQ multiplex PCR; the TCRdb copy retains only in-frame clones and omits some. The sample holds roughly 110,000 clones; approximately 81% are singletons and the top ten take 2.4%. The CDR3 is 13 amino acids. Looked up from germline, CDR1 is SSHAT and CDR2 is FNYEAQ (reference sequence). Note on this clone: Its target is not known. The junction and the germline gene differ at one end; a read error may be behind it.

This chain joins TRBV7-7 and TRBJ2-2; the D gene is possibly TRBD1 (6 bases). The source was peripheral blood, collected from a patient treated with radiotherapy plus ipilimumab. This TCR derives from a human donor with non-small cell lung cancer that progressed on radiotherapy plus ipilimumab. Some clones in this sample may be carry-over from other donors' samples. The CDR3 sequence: CASSPRQAGELFF. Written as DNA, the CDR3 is TGTGCTAGCAGCCCTAGACAGGCCGGGGAGCTGTTTTTT.